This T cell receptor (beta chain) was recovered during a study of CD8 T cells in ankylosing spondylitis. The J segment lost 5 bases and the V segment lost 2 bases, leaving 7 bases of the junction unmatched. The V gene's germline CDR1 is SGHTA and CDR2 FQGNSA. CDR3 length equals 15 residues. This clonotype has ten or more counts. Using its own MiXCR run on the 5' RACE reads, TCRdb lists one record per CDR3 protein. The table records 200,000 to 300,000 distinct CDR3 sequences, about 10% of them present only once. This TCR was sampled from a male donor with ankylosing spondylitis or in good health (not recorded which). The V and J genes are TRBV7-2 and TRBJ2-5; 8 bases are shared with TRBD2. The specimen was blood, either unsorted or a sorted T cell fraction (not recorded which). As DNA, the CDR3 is TGTGCCAGCAGCTTATCTGGACTAGCTGGGGAGACCCAGTACTTC. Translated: CASSLSGLAGETQYF.